One sample yielded the 26 T cell receptor beta chains listed below, sequenced in a study of radiotherapy plus CTLA-4 blockade in lung cancer. Generated by immunoSEQ multiplex PCR, the TCRdb table keeps only in-frame clones and is missing some. The table has 100,000 to 150,000 clones, approximately 80% seen once. Source: peripheral blood, taken from a patient treated with radiotherapy plus ipilimumab. These receptors came from a human donor with non-small cell lung cancer who had a partial response to radiotherapy plus ipilimumab.

The CDR3 reads CATQREDSYNEQFF. In nucleotides, the CDR3 is TGTGCCACCCAACGGGAGGACTCCTACAATGAGCAGTTCTTC. The chain links TRBV28 to TRBJ2-1; the match to TRBD2 covers 7 bases. This CDR3 spans 14 amino acids. V lost 10 bases to trimming and J lost 0 bases; unmatched junction nucleotides: 6. Looked up from germline, CDR1 is MDHEN and CDR2 is SYDVKM.

The gene calls are TRBV10-1 and TRBJ2-3, with 7 bases that match TRBD2. The V gene end was trimmed by 3 bases and the J gene end by 8 bases; junction bases not matched to a gene: 8. Germline V lookup: CDR1 WNHNN, CDR2 SYGVQD (reference sequence). The CDR3 has 14 residues. CDR3 bases: TGCGCCAGCAGTGATCGGGGGAGGGGCGGTACGCAGTATTTT. It encodes CASSDRGRGGTQYF.

The J gene is TRBJ1-5, the V gene TRBV5-5; a weak D match, TRBD1 (6 bases). The V gene lost 2 bases and the J gene lost 0 bases, with 15 bases spanning the gap. Germline-derived CDR1 and CDR2 are SGHKS and YYEKEE (reference sequence). The CDR3 sequence is 17 residues long. The CDR3, as DNA: TGTGCCAGCAGCTTCGAGGACAGTTCTTATAGCAATCAGCCCCAGCATTTT. Its protein product is CASSFEDSSYSNQPQHF. The whole variable domain, remainder taken from reference TRBV5-5 and TRBJ1-5, is DAGVTQSPTHLIKTRGQQVTLRCSPISGHKSVSWYQQVLGQGPQFIFQYYEKEERGRGNFPDRFSARQFPNYSSELNVNALLLGDSALYLCASSFEDSSYSNQPQHFGDGTRLSIL.

The chain joins TRBV27 to TRBJ1-2; tentative D call: TRBD1 (5 bases). Per germline, CDR1 MNHEY and CDR2 SMNVEV (reference sequence). CDR3 size: 13 residues. The V end lost 5 bases, the J end lost 8 bases, and 15 bases lay between the germline ends. CDR3 in amino acids: CASSRSGVRGYTF. The CDR3 bases are TGTGCCAGCAGTCGCTCGGGGGTGAGGGGCTACACCTTC.

V and J are TRBV19 and TRBJ1-1, with 11 nucleotides matching TRBD1. V trimming: 6 bases; J trimming: 2 bases; junction bases outside the gene matches: 8. The CDR3 length is 16 residues. Germline lookup yields CDR1 LNHDA and CDR2 SQIVND (reference sequence). CDR3 residues: CASSKGQGAANTEAFF. The CDR3, as DNA: TGTGCCAGTAGCAAAGGACAGGGGGCGGCAAACACTGAAGCTTTCTTT.

This clone came up a few times. V gene TRBV6-6 combines with J gene TRBJ2-2, with D tentatively TRBD2 (6 bases). V lost 6 bases and J lost 2, with 13 bases in between. Germline V gives CDR1 MNHNY, CDR2 SVGAGI (reference sequence). CDR3 length equals 15 residues. The CDR3 sequence: CASRDGTYNTGELFF. CDR3 nucleotide sequence: TGTGCCAGCAGGGATGGGACTTATAACACCGGGGAGCTGTTTTTT.

V is TRBV7-9 and J is TRBJ1-2; D call uncertain. Per the germline V gene, CDR1 is SEHNR and CDR2 is FQNEAQ (reference sequence). This CDR3 contains 12 residues. Trimming cost V 5 bases and J 0 bases, with 4 bases left between them. The DNA for the CDR3 is TGTGCCAGCAGCCAAACTAACTATGGCTACACCTTC. It translates to CASSQTNYGYTF.

This rearrangement joins TRBV5-4 to TRBJ1-1; 8 bases are a match to TRBD1. V lost 3 bases to trimming and J lost 1 base; unmatched junction nucleotides: 11. In germline, CDR1 is SGHNT, CDR2 YYREEE (reference sequence). This CDR3 is 17 amino acids long. The CDR3 is CASSSGLMDRANTEAFF. The DNA of the CDR3 is TGTGCCAGCAGCTCGGGACTGATGGACAGGGCGAACACTGAAGCTTTCTTT.

The chain has TRBV11-2 and TRBJ2-1, with TRBD2 as a possible D gene (5 bases). The V end lost 1 base, the J end lost 9 bases, and 13 bases lay between the germline ends. CDR3 size: 14 residues. The germline V gene encodes CDR1 SGHAT and CDR2 FQNNGV. This CDR3 is CASSLVLEGGEQFF. CDR3 nucleotide sequence: TGTGCCAGCAGCTTAGTGCTAGAAGGAGGTGAGCAGTTCTTC.

The chain uses TRBV4-1 and TRBJ2-1; 12 bases agree with TRBD2. CDR3 size: 16 residues. V lost 4 bases to trimming and J lost 5 bases; unmatched junction nucleotides: 6. Per the germline V gene, CDR1 is MGHRA and CDR2 is YSYEKL. The CDR3 reads CASSRPLAGGDNEQFF. Written as DNA, the CDR3 is TGCGCCAGCAGCCGCCCACTAGCGGGAGGCGACAATGAGCAGTTCTTC.

The genes are TRBV5-1 and TRBJ1-1; D is undetermined. Trimming shortened V by 0 bases and J by 1 base, and 7 bases separated the two germline ends. CDR1 and CDR2 (germline): SGHRS, YFSETQ. The CDR3 is 14 residues long. This chain's CDR3 is CASSLVSGNTEAFF. The DNA of the CDR3 is TGCGCCAGCAGCTTGGTGTCGGGGAACACTGAAGCTTTCTTT.

The rearrangement uses TRBV6-6 and TRBJ1-4, with 9 positions matching TRBD1. This CDR3 has 14 residues. V lost 5 bases to trimming and J lost 4 bases; unmatched junction nucleotides: 2. CDR1 and CDR2 from the germline V gene are MNHNY and SVGAGI (reference sequence). CDR3 DNA: TGTGCCAGCAGTACAGGGGGCTTTAATGAAAAACTGTTTTTT. Its translation is CASSTGGFNEKLFF.

This sequence joins TRBV10-3 and TRBJ2-2; TRBD2 agrees at 10 bases. Unmatched junction bases numbered 10, after V lost 7 bases and J lost 8 bases. The CDR3 sequence is 15 residues long. Germline assignment: CDR1 ENHRY and CDR2 SYGVKD. The CDR3 DNA reads TGTGCCATCAACCCGGGACTAGCGAAATCTGGGGAGCTGTTTTTT. It yields the protein CAINPGLAKSGELFF.

This clone was found once. Germline is not matched at one junction end, which may reflect a read error. This chain links TRBV6-5 with TRBJ2-7; 7 positions match TRBD1. Germline CDR1 reads MNHEY; CDR2 reads SVGAGI. This CDR3 is built from 14 residues. The CDR3 sequence is CAGRKGQSSYEQYF. CDR3 DNA: TGTGCCGGCAGGAAGGGACAGTCATCCTACGAGCAGTACTTC.

This chain joins TRBV27 and TRBJ2-5; a weak D match, TRBD1 (6 bases). Trimming took off 3 bases at V and 1 base at J, with 15 bases between the two ends. Germline assignment: CDR1 MNHEY and CDR2 SMNVEV (reference sequence). CDR3 length equals 16 residues. The CDR3 reads CASSFGNRVSQETQYF. In DNA form, the CDR3 reads TGTGCCAGCAGTTTCGGAAACAGGGTGAGCCAAGAGACCCAGTACTTC.

The rearrangement uses TRBV5-5 and TRBJ2-6; the match to TRBD2 covers 7 bases. Germline values: CDR1 SGHKS, CDR2 YYEKEE (reference sequence). With 5 bases clipped from V and 0 bases from J, the junction kept 2 bases outside the gene matches. This CDR3 is built from 15 residues. The CDR3 bases are TGTGCCAGCAGGGCGGGGGTCTCTGGGGCCAACGTCCTGACTTTC. It yields the protein CASRAGVSGANVLTF.

The J gene is TRBJ2-7, the V gene TRBV6-5, with unresolved D. Germline CDR1 is MNHEY and CDR2 is SVGAGI. With 4 bases removed from V and 2 bases from J, the gap between germline ends came to 6 bases. The CDR3 runs to 12 residues. This CDR3 reads CASSSSTYEQYF. CDR3 DNA sequence: TGTGCCAGCAGTTCAAGCACCTACGAGCAGTACTTC.

The CDR3 sequence: CASSLGRLAGGPGETQYF. The CDR3 coding sequence is TGTGCCAGCAGCTTAGGCCGACTAGCGGGAGGGCCTGGAGAGACCCAGTACTTC. The rearrangement uses TRBV11-2 and TRBJ2-5; the match to TRBD2 covers 14 bases. The CDR3 runs 18 residues. V shed 1 base and J 4 bases; nucleotides not matched to a gene: 8. Per the germline V gene, CDR1 is SGHAT and CDR2 is FQNNGV.

The gene calls are TRBV7-2 and TRBJ1-5; D gene ambiguous. Trimming removed 1 base from V and 9 bases from J, with 13 bases in between. CDR3 length: 14 residues. CDR1 and CDR2 from the germline V gene are SGHTA and FQGNSA. CDR3: CASSLDKGRGPQHF. In nucleotides, the CDR3 is TGTGCCAGCAGCTTAGACAAGGGTCGGGGGCCCCAGCATTTT.

The rearrangement uses TRBV5-1 and TRBJ1-2; D not certain. This CDR3 region has 13 residues. In germline, CDR1 is SGHRS, CDR2 YFSETQ. V gave up 0 bases and J gave up 4 bases, with 7 bases separating them. In nucleotides, the CDR3 is TGCGCCAGCAGCTTGGATGGGAGCTATGGCTACACCTTC. Translating gives CASSLDGSYGYTF.

V usage is TRBV5-1 and J usage is TRBJ1-3; TRBD1 matches 8 bases. Germline V CDR1 and CDR2: SGHRS, YFSETQ. The trim removed 2 bases at V and 0 bases at J, leaving 7 bases unmatched. This CDR3 spans 17 amino acids. In DNA form, the CDR3 reads TGCGCCAGCAGCTTACACGGAACAGGGGGCTCTGGAAACACCATATATTTT. Protein sequence: CASSLHGTGGSGNTIYF.

This clone was counted a single time. The chain combines TRBV6-5 with TRBJ1-4; D might be TRBD1 (6 bases). This CDR3 spans 13 amino acids. Trimming removed 7 bases at V and 8 bases at J, with 14 bases between. Germline V lookup: CDR1 MNHEY, CDR2 SVGAGI. CDR3 DNA: TGTGCCAGCACCAGGACAGTTGGGGAAAAACTGTTTTTT. Protein product: CASTRTVGEKLFF.

In its sample, this clone was seen a few times. CDR3 sequence (DNA): TGTGCCAGCTCACCATCTTCTACAGGGAGTCAGCCCCAGCATTTT. Protein: CASSPSSTGSQPQHF. V is TRBV18 and J is TRBJ1-5, with D possibly being TRBD1 (6 bases). Trimming left V 2 bases short and J 6 bases short, with 14 bases between. There are 15 residues in the CDR3. Germline V gene data show CDR1 as KGHSH and CDR2 as LQKENI.

In DNA form, the CDR3 reads TGTGCCAGCTCACGGGGGACAGCGAGGAACGAGCAGTACTTC. Amino acid sequence: CASSRGTARNEQYF. The chain has TRBV18 and TRBJ2-7, with TRBD1 matching over 7 bases. This CDR3 contains 14 residues. CDR1 and CDR2 from the germline V gene are KGHSH and LQKENI. J lost 5 bases, V lost 4 bases, and 8 bases had no gene match.

This clone was seen more than once but under ten times. CDR3 amino acids: CASSKGPGQPRLINTEAFF. The CDR3 nucleotides read TGTGCCAGTAGTAAGGGGCCGGGACAGCCACGGTTGATTAACACTGAAGCTTTCTTT. The V call is TRBV19, the J call TRBJ1-1; 7 positions agree with TRBD1. J lost 2 bases, V lost 4 bases, and 19 bases had no gene match. The CDR3 runs 19 residues. Germline-derived CDR1 and CDR2 are LNHDA and SQIVND (reference sequence).

The chain combines TRBV9 with TRBJ1-2, with TRBD1 as a possible D gene (6 bases). CDR1 and CDR2 (germline): SGDLS, YYNGEE. The ends were cut back, 0 bases at V and 8 bases at J, with 11 bases in the middle. The CDR3 consists of 13 residues. The CDR3 DNA sequence: TGTGCCAGCAGCGTAGGTCGGACAGACGGCTACACCTTC. It is translated as CASSVGRTDGYTF.